This TCR beta chain originates from a study of PD-L1 blockade in urothelial cancer. Produced via immunoSEQ multiplex PCR; TCRdb's table is partial and in-frame only. The table has around 110,000 clones, 85% to 95% seen once. Time point described: peripheral blood 6 weeks after treatment start. The V gene end was trimmed by 5 bases and the J gene end by 1 base; junction bases not matched to a gene: 3. The V gene's germline CDR1 is SGHNT and CDR2 YENEEA. This CDR3 contains 14 residues. The sample here was PBMCs, taken around atezolizumab (anti-PD-L1) treatment. This rearrangement joins TRBV11-3 to TRBJ2-3; the match to TRBD1 covers 7 bases. This TCR derives from a man aged 55 to 69 with urothelial cancer. The CDR3 loop is CASSEGTGTDTQYF. For the CDR3, the DNA is TGTGCCAGCAGCGAGGGGACAGGCACAGATACGCAGTATTTT.